This T cell receptor (beta chain) was retrieved from a study of untreated major depressive disorder. Details on this clone: The antigen remains unidentified.

Germline CDR1 and CDR2: MNHNY and SVGAGI (reference sequence). This CDR3 is 16 amino acids long. The V end lost 2 bases, the J end lost 0 bases, and 11 bases lay between the germline ends. TCRdb keeps only in-frame clones here, not all; method: immunoSEQ multiplex PCR. In the table there are some 21,000 clones, roughly 90% of which are singletons. Controls lacked current or lifetime mood disorder and scored 5 or less on depressive symptoms. Donors lacked major illness, comorbidities, regular medication, drug use, or heavy drinking. Around 28 ml of peripheral blood was collected per donor. Study observations and caveats: Each subject's top five TRBV05-01 clones were all private.

The gene calls are TRBV6-6 and TRBJ1-5; no firm D call. Sequencing was carried out using CD4+ T cells from PBMCs. The receptor was isolated from a woman aged 40 to 49 in good health. The CDR3 here is CASSYPDPYSNQPQHF. CDR3 DNA: TGTGCCAGCAGTTACCCCGATCCGTATAGCAATCAGCCCCAGCATTTT.